This T cell receptor beta chain was obtained from a study of cytomegalovirus exposure and HLA in healthy donors. This clone was observed a handful of times. This CDR3 contains 15 residues. CDR1 and CDR2 (germline): SEHNR, FQNEAQ (reference sequence). The ends were cut back, 6 bases at V and 2 bases at J, with 16 bases in the middle. A multiplex PCR was run with 60 Vbeta primers and 13 Jbeta primers. Data came from immunoSEQ multiplex PCR; TCRdb stores just in-frame clones and leaves some out. The sample carries roughly 52,000 clones, less than 70% recorded once. This receptor was taken from a human donor in good health. The chain employs TRBV7-9 and TRBJ2-5; D perhaps matches TRBD1 (6 bases). The sequenced sample was PBMCs. CDR3 in DNA: TGTGCCAGCAGGGCCCCGGGACACGGTCAAGAGACCCAGTACTTC. Residues: CASRAPGHGQETQYF.